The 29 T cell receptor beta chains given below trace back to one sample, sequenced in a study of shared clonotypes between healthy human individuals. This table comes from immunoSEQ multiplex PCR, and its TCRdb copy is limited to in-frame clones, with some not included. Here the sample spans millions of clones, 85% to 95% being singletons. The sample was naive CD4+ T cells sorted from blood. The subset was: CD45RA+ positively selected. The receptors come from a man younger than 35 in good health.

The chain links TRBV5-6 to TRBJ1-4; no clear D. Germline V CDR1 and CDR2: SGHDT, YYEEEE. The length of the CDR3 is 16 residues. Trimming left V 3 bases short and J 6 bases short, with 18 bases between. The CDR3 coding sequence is TGTGCCAGCAGCTCTGATGGAGGAGGTCCGTATGAAAAACTGTTTTTT. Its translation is CASSSDGGGPYEKLFF.

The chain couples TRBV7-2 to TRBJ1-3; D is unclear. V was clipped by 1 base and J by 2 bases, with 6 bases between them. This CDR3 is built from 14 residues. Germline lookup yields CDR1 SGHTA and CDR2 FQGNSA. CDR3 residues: CASSLDPAGNTIYF. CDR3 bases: TGTGCCAGCAGCTTAGACCCGGCTGGAAACACCATATATTTT.

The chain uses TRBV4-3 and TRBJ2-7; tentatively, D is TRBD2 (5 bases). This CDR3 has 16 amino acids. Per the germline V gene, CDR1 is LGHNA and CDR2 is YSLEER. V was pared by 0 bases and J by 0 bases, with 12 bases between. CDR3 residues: CASSQDSKGSSYEQYF. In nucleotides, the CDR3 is TGCGCCAGCAGCCAAGATTCGAAAGGGAGCTCCTACGAGCAGTACTTC.

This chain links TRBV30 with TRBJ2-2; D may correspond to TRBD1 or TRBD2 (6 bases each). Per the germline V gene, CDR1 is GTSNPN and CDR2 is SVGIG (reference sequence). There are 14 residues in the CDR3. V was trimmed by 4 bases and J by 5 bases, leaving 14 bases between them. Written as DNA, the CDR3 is TGTGCCTGGAAATGGGGGGCGCGAACCGGGGAGCTGTTTTTT. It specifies CAWKWGARTGELFF.

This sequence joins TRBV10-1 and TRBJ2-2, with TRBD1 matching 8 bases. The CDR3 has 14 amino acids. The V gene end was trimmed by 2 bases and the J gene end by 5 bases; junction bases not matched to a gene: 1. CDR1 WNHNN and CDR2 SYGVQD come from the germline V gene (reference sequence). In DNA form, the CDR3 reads TGCGCCAGCAGTGAGACAGGGGGTACCGGGGAGCTGTTTTTT. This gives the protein CASSETGGTGELFF.

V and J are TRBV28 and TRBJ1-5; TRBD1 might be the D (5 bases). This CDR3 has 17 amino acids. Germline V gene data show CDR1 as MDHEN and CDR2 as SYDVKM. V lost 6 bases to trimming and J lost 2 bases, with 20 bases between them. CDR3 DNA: TGTGCCAGCAGACCAGATCAGGGCGGGTTGGGCAATCAGCCCCAGCATTTT. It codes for CASRPDQGGLGNQPQHF.

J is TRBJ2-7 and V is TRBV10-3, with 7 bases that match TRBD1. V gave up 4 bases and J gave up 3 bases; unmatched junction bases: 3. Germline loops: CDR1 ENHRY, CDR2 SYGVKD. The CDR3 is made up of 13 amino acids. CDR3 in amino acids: CAISGQGDYEQYF. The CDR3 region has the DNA TGTGCCATCAGTGGACAGGGAGACTACGAGCAGTACTTC.

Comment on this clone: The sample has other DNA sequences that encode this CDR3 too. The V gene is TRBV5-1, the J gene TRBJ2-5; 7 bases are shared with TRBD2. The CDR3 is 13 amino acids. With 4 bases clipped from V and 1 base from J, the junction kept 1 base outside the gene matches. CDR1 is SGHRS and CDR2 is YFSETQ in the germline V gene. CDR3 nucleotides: TGCGCCAGCAGCCCTAGCGGCCAAGAGACCCAGTACTTC. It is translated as CASSPSGQETQYF.

CDR3: CASSPSGRRLQETQYF. The CDR3 DNA sequence: TGTGCCAGCAGCCCCTCGGGGCGGAGGCTCCAGGAGACCCAGTACTTC. The genes are TRBV5-4 and TRBJ2-5; D is tentatively TRBD1 or TRBD2 (5 bases each). CDR3 size: 16 residues. Germline V gives CDR1 SGHNT, CDR2 YYREEE (reference sequence). The V end lost 4 bases, the J end lost 5 bases, and 21 bases lay between the germline ends. Drawing the rest from reference TRBV5-4 and TRBJ2-5, the complete variable domain is ETGVTQSPTHLIKTRGQQVTLRCSSQSGHNTVSWYQQALGQGPQFIFQYYREEENGRGNFPPRFSGLQFPNYSSELNVNALELDDSALYLCASSPSGRRLQETQYFGPGTRLLVL.

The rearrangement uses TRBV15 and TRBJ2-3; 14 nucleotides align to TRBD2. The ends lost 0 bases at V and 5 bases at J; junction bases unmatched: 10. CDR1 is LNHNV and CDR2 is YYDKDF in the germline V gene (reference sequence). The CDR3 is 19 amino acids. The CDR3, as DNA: TGTGCCACCAGCAGAGATCGGATCGGACTAGCGGGAGGAGGAGATACGCAGTATTTT. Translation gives CATSRDRIGLAGGGDTQYF. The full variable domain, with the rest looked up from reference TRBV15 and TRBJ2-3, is DAMVIQNPRYQVTQFGKPVTLSCSQTLNHNVMYWYQQKSSQAPKLLFHYYDKDFNNEADTPDNFQSRRPNTSFCFLDIRSPGLGDTAMYLCATSRDRIGLAGGGDTQYFGPGTRLTVL.

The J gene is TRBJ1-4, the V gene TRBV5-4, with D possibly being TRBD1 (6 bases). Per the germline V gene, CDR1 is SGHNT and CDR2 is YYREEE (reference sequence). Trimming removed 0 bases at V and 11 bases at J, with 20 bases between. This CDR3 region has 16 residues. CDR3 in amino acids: CASSLDGGAWSQKLFF. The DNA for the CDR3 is TGTGCCAGCAGCTTGGACGGGGGCGCTTGGTCTCAGAAACTGTTTTTT.

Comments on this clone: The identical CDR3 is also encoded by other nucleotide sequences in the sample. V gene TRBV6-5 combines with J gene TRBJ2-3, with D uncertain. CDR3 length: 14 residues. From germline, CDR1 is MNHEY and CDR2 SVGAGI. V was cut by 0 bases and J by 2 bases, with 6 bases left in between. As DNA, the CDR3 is TGTGCCAGCAGTTACTCAGGGTACACAGATACGCAGTATTTT. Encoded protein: CASSYSGYTDTQYF.

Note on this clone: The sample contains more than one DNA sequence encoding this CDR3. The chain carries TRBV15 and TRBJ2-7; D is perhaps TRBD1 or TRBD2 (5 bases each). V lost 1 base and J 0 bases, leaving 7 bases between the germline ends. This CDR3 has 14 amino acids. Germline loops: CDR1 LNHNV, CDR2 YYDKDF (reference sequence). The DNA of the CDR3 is TGTGCCACCAGCAGAGGAGGGGACTCCTACGAGCAGTACTTC. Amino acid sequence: CATSRGGDSYEQYF.

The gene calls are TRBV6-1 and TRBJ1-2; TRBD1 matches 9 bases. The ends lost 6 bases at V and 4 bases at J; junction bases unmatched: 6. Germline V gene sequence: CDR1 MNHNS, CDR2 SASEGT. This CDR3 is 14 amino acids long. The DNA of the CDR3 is TGTGCCAGCAGCCCGGGACAGGGCCTCTATGGCTACACCTTC. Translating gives CASSPGQGLYGYTF.

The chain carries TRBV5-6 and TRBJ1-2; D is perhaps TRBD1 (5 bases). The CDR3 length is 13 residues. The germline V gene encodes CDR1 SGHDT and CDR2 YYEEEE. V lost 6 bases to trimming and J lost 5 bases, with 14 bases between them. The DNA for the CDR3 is TGTGCCAGCACCCCGACAGTAGGGTATGGCTACACCTTC. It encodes CASTPTVGYGYTF. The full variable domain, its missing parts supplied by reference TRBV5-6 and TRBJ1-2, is DAGVTQSPTHLIKTRGQQVTLRCSPKSGHDTVSWYQQALGQGPQFIFQYYEEEERQRGNFPDRFSGHQFPNYSSELNVNALLLGDSALYLCASTPTVGYGYTFGSGTRLTVV.

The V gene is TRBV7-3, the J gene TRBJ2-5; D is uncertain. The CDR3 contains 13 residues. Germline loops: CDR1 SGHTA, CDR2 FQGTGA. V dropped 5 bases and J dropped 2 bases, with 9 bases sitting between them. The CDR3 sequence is CASSGNPQETQYF. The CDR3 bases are TGTGCCAGCAGCGGCAACCCTCAAGAGACCCAGTACTTC. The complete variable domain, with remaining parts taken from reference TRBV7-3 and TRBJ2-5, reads GAGVSQTPSNKVTEKGKYVELRCDPISGHTALYWYRQSLGQGPEFLIYFQGTGAADDSGLPNDRFFAVRPEGSVSTLKIQRTERGDSAVYLCASSGNPQETQYFGPGTRLLVL.

The DNA for the CDR3 is TGTGCCAGCAGTTATACAGGGGGCTATGGCTACACCTTC. Translation gives CASSYTGGYGYTF. The chain has TRBV14 and TRBJ1-2; 8 nucleotides agree with TRBD1. The CDR3 runs to 13 residues. The germline V gene has CDR1 SGHDN and CDR2 FVKESK. After removal of 6 bases from V and 4 bases from J, the junction contained 4 bases not matched to a gene.

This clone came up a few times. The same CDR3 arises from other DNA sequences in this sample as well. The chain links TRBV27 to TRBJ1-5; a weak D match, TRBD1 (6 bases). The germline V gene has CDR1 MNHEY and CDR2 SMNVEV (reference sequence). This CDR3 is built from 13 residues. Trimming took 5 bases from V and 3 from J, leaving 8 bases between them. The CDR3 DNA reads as TGTGCCAGCAGTCGGACAGTCAATCAGCCCCAGCATTTT. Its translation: CASSRTVNQPQHF.

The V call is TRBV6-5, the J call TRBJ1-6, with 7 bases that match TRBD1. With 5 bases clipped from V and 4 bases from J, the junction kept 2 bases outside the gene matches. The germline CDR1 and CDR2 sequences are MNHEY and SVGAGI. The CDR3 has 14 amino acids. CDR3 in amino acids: CASSTGVYNSPLHF. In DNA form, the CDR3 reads TGTGCCAGCAGTACAGGGGTTTATAATTCACCCCTCCACTTT.

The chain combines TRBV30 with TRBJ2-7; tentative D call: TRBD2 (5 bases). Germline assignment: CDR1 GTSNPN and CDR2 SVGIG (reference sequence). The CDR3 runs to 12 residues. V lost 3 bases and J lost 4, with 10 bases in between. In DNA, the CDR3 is TGTGCCTGGAGCCCCGGGAAATACGAGCAGTACTTC. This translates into CAWSPGKYEQYF.

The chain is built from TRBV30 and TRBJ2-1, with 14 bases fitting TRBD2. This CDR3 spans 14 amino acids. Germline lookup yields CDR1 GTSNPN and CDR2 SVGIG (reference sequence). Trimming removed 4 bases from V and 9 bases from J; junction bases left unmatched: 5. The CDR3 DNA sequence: TGTGCCTGGAAGACTAGCGGGAGGGCCTTTGAGCAGTTCTTC. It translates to CAWKTSGRAFEQFF. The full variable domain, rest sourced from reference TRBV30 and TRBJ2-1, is SQTIHQWPATLVQPVGSPLSLECTVEGTSNPNLYWYRQAAGRGLQLLFYSVGIGQISSEVPQNLSASRPQDRQFILSSKKLLLSDSGFYLCAWKTSGRAFEQFFGPGTRLTVL.

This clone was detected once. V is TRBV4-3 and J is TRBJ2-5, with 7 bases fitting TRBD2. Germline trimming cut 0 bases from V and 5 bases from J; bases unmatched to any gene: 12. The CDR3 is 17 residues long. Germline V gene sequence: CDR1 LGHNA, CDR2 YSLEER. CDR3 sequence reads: CASSQDRGVLVGETQYF. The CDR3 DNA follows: TGCGCCAGCAGCCAAGATCGGGGGGTCTTGGTCGGGGAGACCCAGTACTTC.

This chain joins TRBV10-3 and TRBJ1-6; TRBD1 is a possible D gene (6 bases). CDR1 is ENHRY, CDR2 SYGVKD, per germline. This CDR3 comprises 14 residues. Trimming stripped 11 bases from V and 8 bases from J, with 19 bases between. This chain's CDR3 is CASREGGQDSPLHF. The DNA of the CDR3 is TGTGCCTCCAGGGAAGGGGGTCAAGATTCACCCCTCCACTTT.

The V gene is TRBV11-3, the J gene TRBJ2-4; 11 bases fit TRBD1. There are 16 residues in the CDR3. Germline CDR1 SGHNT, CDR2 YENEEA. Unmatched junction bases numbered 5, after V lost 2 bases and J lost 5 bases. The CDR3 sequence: CASSLPGQGAENIQYF. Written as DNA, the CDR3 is TGTGCCAGCAGCTTACCTGGACAGGGGGCTGAAAACATTCAGTACTTC.

For the CDR3, the DNA is TGTGCCAGCAGTGAAGCCGTTTGGACTAGCGGGCAAAACTCCTACGAGCAGTACTTC. It translates to CASSEAVWTSGQNSYEQYF. V gene TRBV2 combines with J gene TRBJ2-7; 11 bases fit TRBD2. After removal of 0 bases from V and 0 bases from J, the junction contained 10 bases not matched to a gene. This CDR3 comprises 19 residues. In germline, CDR1 is SNHLY, CDR2 FYNNEI.

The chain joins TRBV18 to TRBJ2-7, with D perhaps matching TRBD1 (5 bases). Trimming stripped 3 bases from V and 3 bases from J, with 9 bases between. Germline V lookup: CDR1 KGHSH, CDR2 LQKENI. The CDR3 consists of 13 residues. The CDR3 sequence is CASSPDTFYEQYF. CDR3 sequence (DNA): TGTGCCAGCTCACCGGACACTTTCTACGAGCAGTACTTC. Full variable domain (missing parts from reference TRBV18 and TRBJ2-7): NAGVMQNPRHLVRRRGQEARLRCSPMKGHSHVYWYRQLPEEGLKFMVYLQKENIIDESGMPKERFSAEFPKEGPSILRIQQVVRGDSAAYFCASSPDTFYEQYFGPGTRLTVT.

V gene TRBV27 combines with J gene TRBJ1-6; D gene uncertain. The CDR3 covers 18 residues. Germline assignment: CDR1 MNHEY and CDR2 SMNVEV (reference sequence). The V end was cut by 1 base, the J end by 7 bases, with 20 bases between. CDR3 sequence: CASSLLAYPDALNSPLHF. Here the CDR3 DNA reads TGTGCCAGCAGTTTATTGGCCTACCCGGACGCGCTAAATTCACCCCTCCACTTT.

CDR3 loop: CASSKISGNTIYF. The CDR3 region has the DNA TGTGCCAGCAGCAAGATCTCTGGAAACACCATATATTTT. The V call is TRBV9, the J call TRBJ1-3; unclear D gene. Trimming stripped 4 bases from V and 0 bases from J, with 5 bases between. Germline values: CDR1 SGDLS, CDR2 YYNGEE. This CDR3 has 13 residues.

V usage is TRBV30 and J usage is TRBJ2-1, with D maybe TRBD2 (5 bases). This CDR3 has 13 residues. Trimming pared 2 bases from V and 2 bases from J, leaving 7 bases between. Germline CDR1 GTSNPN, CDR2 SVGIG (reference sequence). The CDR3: CAWSPGAYNEQFF. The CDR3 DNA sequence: TGTGCCTGGAGTCCCGGGGCCTACAATGAGCAGTTCTTC. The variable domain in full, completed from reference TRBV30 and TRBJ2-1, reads SQTIHQWPATLVQPVGSPLSLECTVEGTSNPNLYWYRQAAGRGLQLLFYSVGIGQISSEVPQNLSASRPQDRQFILSSKKLLLSDSGFYLCAWSPGAYNEQFFGPGTRLTVL.